These T cell receptor beta chains were read from a single sample in a study of T cells after yellow fever vaccination. MiXCR, applied by TCRdb to the 5' RACE reads, yields one record per CDR3 protein. The sample contains about 150,000 distinct CDR3 sequences, 5.5% to 8% of which appear only once. The specimen was CD4+ T cells sorted from PBMCs, collected on the day of the first yellow fever vaccination. Receptors originate from a man younger than 35 who received the YFV17D yellow fever vaccine. Both conserved end residues are part of each CDR3. The D gene is left open where the match is weak. Not all rows give a size; the values are once, few, many and, for expanded clones, a class.

D gene	clone size	V gene	J gene	CDR3 DNA	CDR3 protein
-	many	TRBV6-2/TRBV6-3	TRBJ2-3	TGTGCCAGCAGGGAGAACCTCGGCACAGATACGCAGTATTTT	CASRENLGTDTQYF
-	few	TRBV4-3	TRBJ2-7	TGCGCCAGCAGCCAAGGTCCGACGCAGGCCGGGGAGCAGTACTTC	CASSQGPTQAGEQYF
TRBD2	many	TRBV5-1	TRBJ2-5	TGCGCCAGCAGCTTCGGACTAGCCTGGGAGACCCAGTACTTC	CASSFGLAWETQYF
-	many	TRBV24-1	TRBJ2-1	TGTGCCACCAGTGGCGTTAGCGCCAATATAAATGAGCAGTTCTTC	CATSGVSANINEQFF
-	-	TRBV4-3	TRBJ2-1	TGCGCCAGCAGCAATATAATAAGGATGACCTACAATGAGCAGTTCTTC	CASSNIIRMTYNEQFF
TRBD1	many	TRBV5-1	TRBJ1-2	TGCGCCAGCAGCGGAACAGGGGGCGCCGGCTATGGCTACACCTTC	CASSGTGGAGYGYTF
-	few	TRBV24-1	TRBJ1-2	TGTGCCACCAGTGTCCCACTCCTGTCCAACTATGGCTACACCTTC	CATSVPLLSNYGYTF
-	many	TRBV20-1	TRBJ2-1	TGCAGTTCCGGGGGCTACAATGAGCAGTTCTTC	CSSGGYNEQFF
TRBD1	-	TRBV4-1	TRBJ1-2	TGCGCCAGCAGCCAAGCCTGGACAGGGGAAAACTATGGCTACACCTTC	CASSQAWTGENYGYTF
-	many	TRBV28	TRBJ1-1	TGTGCCAGCACCTTGTGGACTGAAGCTTTCTTT	CASTLWTEAFF
TRBD1	-	TRBV20-1	TRBJ1-2	TGCAGTGATAGAGGGTATGGACAGGGCTCTAACTATGGCTACACCTTC	CSDRGYGQGSNYGYTF
-	few	TRBV4-2	TRBJ2-3	TGTGCCAGCAGCCAAGCGACAGTTAGCACAGATACGCAGTATTTT	CASSQATVSTDTQYF
-	many	TRBV6-2/TRBV6-3	TRBJ2-6	TGTGCCAGCAGTTACTTAGGGCCGAGCTCTGGGGCCAACGTCCTGACTTTC	CASSYLGPSSGANVLTF
-	many	TRBV20-1	TRBJ1-5	TGCAGTGCTAGAGATCGCTTCGCACAGCTAAGCAATCAGCCCCAGCATTTT	CSARDRFAQLSNQPQHF
-	few	TRBV7-9	TRBJ1-2	TGTGCCAGCAGCCCCGCCACGGCCTTAAGTTCTTTGACCTTC	CASSPATALSSLTF
-	-	TRBV24-1	TRBJ2-2	TGTGCCACCAGTGATTTAGGAGGAGTTCAGTTTTTT	CATSDLGGVQFF
TRBD2	many	TRBV20-1	TRBJ2-3	TGCAGTGCCACAGGTGGCGGGGGGTTGGATACGCAGTATTTT	CSATGGGGLDTQYF
-	few	TRBV7-2	TRBJ1-2	TGTGCCAGCAGCTTGGGAGACGGAAGCTATGGCTACACCTTC	CASSLGDGSYGYTF
-	many	TRBV24-1	TRBJ2-3	TGTGCCACCAGTGATTTTGAGGGAGATACGCAGTATTTT	CATSDFEGDTQYF
-	few	TRBV12-3/TRBV12-4	TRBJ2-7	TGTGCCAGCAGTTTAGCGCCCCGGACCAAAACGAGGGAGCAGTACTTC	CASSLAPRTKTREQYF
-	-	TRBV7-2	TRBJ2-6	TGTGCCAGCAGCTTCATGGCCGCCGGGGCCAACGTCCTGACTTTC	CASSFMAAGANVLTF
-	few	TRBV29-1	TRBJ1-1	TGCAGCGTTGGCTTGAACACTGAAGCTTTCTTT	CSVGLNTEAFF
TRBD1	few	TRBV3-1	TRBJ1-1	TGTGCCAGCAGCCAAGGACAGGGGGCTTCTGAAGCTTTCTTT	CASSQGQGASEAFF
-	many	TRBV7-3	TRBJ2-1	TGTGCCAGCAGCTTAAGACAGAGCTCCTACAATGAGCAGTTCTTC	CASSLRQSSYNEQFF
-	many	TRBV2	TRBJ2-2	TGTGCCAGCAATACAAAGGACGGCACGACGAACACCGGGGAGCTGTTTTTT	CASNTKDGTTNTGELFF
-	many	TRBV4-1	TRBJ2-1	TGCGCCAGCAGCCAGAAAGAAGGGGGCTACAATGAGCAGTTCTTC	CASSQKEGGYNEQFF
-	-	TRBV7-2	TRBJ1-5	TGTGCCAGCGGCCGGGACCTCTGGCCCCAGCATTTT	CASGRDLWPQHF
TRBD2	-	TRBV2	TRBJ2-3	TGTGCCAGCAATAGCGGGGGCAGGACAGATACGCAGTATTTT	CASNSGGRTDTQYF
TRBD1	-	TRBV19	TRBJ2-7	TGTGCCAGTATGGGACAGGCCTCCTACGAGCAGTACTTC	CASMGQASYEQYF
-	few	TRBV11-2	TRBJ1-2	TGTGCCAGCAGCCGGGACTCATTCTATGGCTACACCTTC	CASSRDSFYGYTF
-	-	TRBV6-5	TRBJ2-5	TGTGCCAGCAGTTACCGGAGACGGCCAAGGGGGGAGACCCAGTACTTC	CASSYRRRPRGETQYF
-	many	TRBV12-3/TRBV12-4	TRBJ2-7	TGTGCCAGCAGTCAGAACCCGTTTTCGGGTAGCGCGGGCTTC	CASSQNPFSGSAGF
-	few	TRBV28	TRBJ2-3	TGTGCCAGCAGTTTAAGCGGTATCGTGGATACGCAGTATTTT	CASSLSGIVDTQYF
TRBD1	few	TRBV5-6	TRBJ1-2	TGTGCCAGCAGCGCCGACAGGGGGTTTGGCTACACCTTC	CASSADRGFGYTF
-	few	TRBV9	TRBJ2-2	TGTGCCAGCACCAAGGGGGGGAGCACCGGGGAGCTGTTTTTT	CASTKGGSTGELFF
-	-	TRBV5-6	TRBJ1-2	TGTGCCAGCATCAACCAAAAGAGAGGGCGTGGGTTCTATGGCTACACCTTC	CASINQKRGRGFYGYTF
-	few	TRBV12-3/TRBV12-4	TRBJ1-2	TGTGCCAGCAGTTTTGGCGGGAGCATTTATGGCTACACCTTC	CASSFGGSIYGYTF